The 10 T cell receptor beta chains listed next were all sequenced from one sample in a study of blood T cell repertoires in COVID-19. Some clones are missing from TCRdb's copy, which holds only in-frame ones; the method was immunoSEQ multiplex PCR. Here the sample spans some 150,000 clones, just over 85% being singletons. Input material: peripheral blood. Every receptor here comes from a man between 70 and 80 years old with acute or convalescent COVID-19.

As to this clone: Different DNA sequences within this sample yield the same CDR3. This sequence joins TRBV6-1 and TRBJ2-3; the match to TRBD2 covers 9 bases. The trim removed 0 bases at V and 4 bases at J, leaving 5 bases unmatched. The CDR3 spans 16 residues. CDR1 MNHNS and CDR2 SASEGT come from the germline V gene. Here the CDR3 reads CASSEALAGGADTQYF. CDR3 coding DNA: TGTGCCAGCAGTGAAGCGCTTGCGGGAGGGGCAGATACGCAGTATTTT.

The V and J genes are TRBV6-2 or TRBV6-3 and TRBJ2-2; 11 bases map to TRBD2. The CDR3 sequence is 18 residues long. The germline V gene has CDR1 MNHEY and CDR2 SVGEGT. The ends lost 2 bases at V and 1 base at J; junction bases unmatched: 6. CDR3 DNA sequence: TGTGCCAGCAGTTACGGTCCAGGACTAGCGGGGAACACCGGGGAGCTGTTTTTT. It translates to CASSYGPGLAGNTGELFF.

The chain couples TRBV6-2 or TRBV6-3 to TRBJ2-1, with 15 nucleotides matching TRBD2. V lost 6 bases to trimming and J lost 10 bases; unmatched junction nucleotides: 10. CDR1 and CDR2 from the germline V gene are MNHEY and SVGEGT. CDR3 length equals 16 residues. CDR3 nucleotides: TGTGCCAGCAGCCACCCCGGACTAGCGGGAGGGGGGGAGCAGTTCTTC. Amino acids: CASSHPGLAGGGEQFF.

This clone was detected a few times. This chain links TRBV3-1 (or the pseudogene TRBV3-2) with TRBJ2-1; TRBD2 might be the D (6 bases). CDR3 size: 12 residues. Per the germline V gene, CDR1 is LGHDT and CDR2 is YNNKEL (reference sequence). The V and J ends lost 4 bases and 8 bases respectively, with 9 bases between them. The CDR3 sequence is CASSPRRDEQFF. CDR3 bases: TGTGCCAGCAGCCCCCGGAGGGATGAGCAGTTCTTC.

The chain combines TRBV7-2 with TRBJ1-6; D possibly corresponds to TRBD1 (6 bases). The length of the CDR3 is 16 residues. Trimming took off 3 bases at V and 9 bases at J, with 18 bases between the two ends. CDR1 is SGHTA and CDR2 is FQGNSA in the germline V gene. DNA for the CDR3: TGTGCCAGCAGCTTCGTCCCGGGGGGCGAGGGTTCACCCCTCCACTTT. Residues: CASSFVPGGEGSPLHF.

The chain links TRBV7-2 to TRBJ1-5, with 8 bases that match TRBD1. Germline CDR1 is SGHTA and CDR2 is FQGNSA. The CDR3 is 15 amino acids. Unmatched junction bases numbered 8, after V lost 5 bases and J lost 5 bases. The CDR3 loop reads CASSIDRGIYQPQHF. The CDR3 nucleotides read TGTGCCAGCAGCATAGACAGGGGAATTTATCAGCCCCAGCATTTT.

The DNA of the CDR3 is TGCGCCAGCAGTCACCCAGGGGGCAGGGATACGCAGTATTTT. It specifies CASSHPGGRDTQYF. The gene calls are TRBV5-1 and TRBJ2-3, with 8 positions matching TRBD1. The germline CDR1 and CDR2 sequences are SGHRS and YFSETQ. Trimming at V came to 5 bases and at J to 6 bases, leaving 8 bases not matched to a gene. The CDR3 loop spans 14 amino acids.

This rearrangement joins TRBV3-1 (or the pseudogene TRBV3-2) to TRBJ1-2; a possible D gene is TRBD1 (6 bases). The germline V and J ends were trimmed by 3 bases and 2 bases, with 10 bases remaining between them. Germline CDR1 is LGHDT and CDR2 is YNNKEL (reference sequence). This CDR3 is built from 14 residues. CDR3 residues: CASSHADRNYGYTF. The DNA of the CDR3 is TGTGCCAGCAGCCACGCGGACAGAAACTATGGCTACACCTTC.

J is TRBJ2-1 and V is TRBV27; TRBD2 might be the D (5 bases). This CDR3 contains 14 residues. The germline V gene has CDR1 MNHEY and CDR2 SMNVEV (reference sequence). Trimming cost V 5 bases and J 6 bases, with 14 bases left between them. The CDR3 DNA sequence: TGTGCCAGCAGTCCAACGCGGGCCTCCAATGAGCAGTTCTTC. Amino acids: CASSPTRASNEQFF.

The chain uses TRBV19 and TRBJ2-2; D possibly corresponds to TRBD2 (5 bases). The germline gives CDR1 LNHDA, CDR2 SQIVND (reference sequence). This CDR3 contains 13 residues. V lost 8 bases and J 1 base, leaving 8 bases between the germline ends. CDR3 bases: TGTGCCAGTCACCGGGAGAACACCGGGGAGCTGTTTTTT. Its translation is CASHRENTGELFF.